The rows below give T cell receptor beta chains drawn from one sample of a study of Graves' ophthalmopathy and Graves' hyperthyroidism. TCRdb reprocessed the multiplex PCR reads with MiXCR, giving one entry per CDR3 protein. Found here are over 500,000 distinct CDR3 sequences, approximately 22% of them singletons; the top ten hold more than 5.5%. The sample was peripheral blood. These receptors all stem from a young woman with stable Graves' hyperthyroidism. Some clones in this sample may be carry-over from other donors' samples. CDR3s include the opening cysteine and the closing phenylalanine or tryptophan. D genes are given only for firm matches. Clone size is given for some rows only: seen once, a few or many times, or a class if the clone is expanded.

V: TRBV6-1
D: -
size: -
J: TRBJ2-6
DNA: TGTGCCAGCAGTGAGAGAAGCTCTGGGGCCAACGTCCTGACTTTC
CDR3: CASSERSSGANVLTF

V: TRBV11-2
D: TRBD2
size: few
J: TRBJ2-7
DNA: TGTGCCAGCAGCTCGGGACTAGCGTCCCGAGAGCAGTACTTC
CDR3: CASSSGLASREQYF

V: TRBV19
D: -
size: many
J: TRBJ1-2
DNA: TGTGCCAGTACCATGCGGACAGCCAAGGCTTCTGTCTATGGCTACACCTTC
CDR3: CASTMRTAKASVYGYTF

V: TRBV6-7
D: TRBD1
size: many
J: TRBJ1-2
DNA: TGTGCCAGCAGCCGGACAGGGGGCTTTCGTTTGTACTATGGCTACACCTTC
CDR3: CASSRTGGFRLYYGYTF

V: TRBV7-2
D: -
size: many
J: TRBJ1-5
DNA: TGTGCCAGCAGCTTAGGATGGGGAGGTCAGCCCCAGCATTTT
CDR3: CASSLGWGGQPQHF

V: TRBV14
D: -
size: -
J: TRBJ2-7
DNA: TGTGCCAGCAGCCACTTAGGGGACTCCTACGAGCAGTACTTC
CDR3: CASSHLGDSYEQYF

V: TRBV12-3/TRBV12-4
D: -
size: few
J: TRBJ2-3
DNA: TGTGCCAGCAGTTTAGTCCTGACAGGAGCAGATACGCAGTATTTT
CDR3: CASSLVLTGADTQYF

V: TRBV11-1
D: -
size: many
J: TRBJ1-2
DNA: TGTGCCAGCAGCTTAGCGCGAAAGGGACAAAATGGCTACACCTTC
CDR3: CASSLARKGQNGYTF

V: TRBV29-1
D: TRBD1
size: -
J: TRBJ2-7
DNA: TGCAGCGTGAGACAGGGTTCGTCCTACGAGCAGTACTTC
CDR3: CSVRQGSSYEQYF

V: TRBV18
D: -
size: -
J: TRBJ2-7
DNA: TGTGCCAGCTCACAGACCGGGTTACGGTACGAGCAGTACTTC
CDR3: CASSQTGLRYEQYF

V: TRBV18
D: -
size: once
J: TRBJ1-1
DNA: TGTGCCAGCTCACCCCTCATGGGGAGGGACACTGAAGCTTTCTTT
CDR3: CASSPLMGRDTEAFF

V: TRBV12-3/TRBV12-4
D: -
size: -
J: TRBJ1-5
DNA: TGTGCCAGCAGTTTAAGGGCCAACAATCAGCCCCAGCATTTT
CDR3: CASSLRANNQPQHF

V: TRBV2
D: TRBD2
size: many
J: TRBJ2-7
DNA: TGTGCCAGCAGTGAAAGGACTAGCGGGAGTAACGAGCAGTACTTC
CDR3: CASSERTSGSNEQYF

V: TRBV11-2
D: TRBD2
size: many
J: TRBJ2-5
DNA: TGTGCCAGCAGCCACAATAGCGGGAGAGGGGCCCAGTACTTC
CDR3: CASSHNSGRGAQYF

V: TRBV20-1
D: TRBD1
size: many
J: TRBJ1-5
DNA: TGCAGTGCTTTGGGACAGGCTAACAATCAGCCCCAGCATTTT
CDR3: CSALGQANNQPQHF

V: TRBV7-2
D: -
size: many
J: TRBJ1-2
DNA: TGTGCCAGCAGCCCCCGGTCGGGGGACGGCTACACCTTC
CDR3: CASSPRSGDGYTF

V: TRBV4-1
D: TRBD1
size: -
J: TRBJ1-5
DNA: TGCGCCAGCAGCCAAGATAAGGCAGGGGGTCAGCCCCAGCATTTT
CDR3: CASSQDKAGGQPQHF

V: TRBV6-1
D: TRBD1
size: few
J: TRBJ2-5
DNA: TGTGCCAGCAGCGAGACAGGGGCCGACCAAGAGACCCAGTACTTC
CDR3: CASSETGADQETQYF

V: TRBV3-1
D: TRBD2
size: few
J: TRBJ2-5
DNA: TGTGCCAGCAGCCATGGGACTAGCGGGACTCCTCAAGAGACCCAGTACTTC
CDR3: CASSHGTSGTPQETQYF

V: TRBV11-2
D: -
size: -
J: TRBJ1-2
DNA: TGTGCCAGCAGCTTAAACAGGGAGGTTGGCTACACCTTC
CDR3: CASSLNREVGYTF

V: TRBV27
D: -
size: -
J: TRBJ2-7
DNA: TGTGCCAGCAGTCCGGGGGACGGCCCCTACGAGCAGTACTTC
CDR3: CASSPGDGPYEQYF

V: TRBV14
D: TRBD2
size: -
J: TRBJ2-7
DNA: TGTGCCAGCAGCCAAGATTTGGCGGGGGGGTACGAGCAGTACTTC
CDR3: CASSQDLAGGYEQYF

V: TRBV28
D: TRBD1
size: few
J: TRBJ2-2
DNA: TGTGCCAGCAGTTTATCCCGGACAGGGGCCACCGGGGAGCTGTTTTTT
CDR3: CASSLSRTGATGELFF

V: TRBV12-3/TRBV12-4
D: TRBD1
size: -
J: TRBJ2-7
DNA: TGTGCCAGCAGCTCCGGGACAGACCCTAGGGAGCAGTACTTC
CDR3: CASSSGTDPREQYF

V: TRBV12-3/TRBV12-4
D: -
size: many
J: TRBJ1-5
DNA: TGTGCCAGCAGTTTAGAACGGTTCAATCAGCCCCAGCATTTT
CDR3: CASSLERFNQPQHF

V: TRBV6-1
D: -
size: -
J: TRBJ1-2
DNA: TGTGCCAGCCGGACGCGGGACTATGGCTACACCTTC
CDR3: CASRTRDYGYTF

V: TRBV6-1
D: -
size: -
J: TRBJ2-5
DNA: TGTGCCAGCAGTGAATACCTCCCATCGTACCAAGAGACCCAGTACTTC
CDR3: CASSEYLPSYQETQYF

V: TRBV27
D: -
size: -
J: TRBJ2-5
DNA: TGTGCCAGCAGTTTGGAGGGACTTCGGGAGACCCAGTACTTC
CDR3: CASSLEGLRETQYF

V: TRBV2
D: TRBD1
size: many
J: TRBJ1-2
DNA: TGTGCCAGCAGGAGTATGACAGGGACGCCGGTAGATAACTATGGCTACACCTTC
CDR3: CASRSMTGTPVDNYGYTF

V: TRBV6-5
D: -
size: many
J: TRBJ2-5
DNA: TGTGCCAGCAGTTACGGTGCTAGCCAAGAGACCCAGTACTTC
CDR3: CASSYGASQETQYF

V: TRBV5-1
D: TRBD1
size: -
J: TRBJ1-6
DNA: TGCGCCAGCAGCTTGGACTCATCAGGGACAGGGGGTTCCCTCCACTTT
CDR3: CASSLDSSGTGGSLHF

V: TRBV20-1
D: -
size: many
J: TRBJ2-5
DNA: TGCAGTGCCAGGGGGGCTGTTGAGACAGCCCAAGAGACCCAGTACTTC
CDR3: CSARGAVETAQETQYF

V: TRBV27
D: -
size: many
J: TRBJ1-6
DNA: TGTGCCAGCAGTTTAGGTCTGGGAAATAATTCACCCCTCCACTTT
CDR3: CASSLGLGNNSPLHF

V: TRBV5-6
D: TRBD1
size: many
J: TRBJ1-1
DNA: TGTGCCAGCAGCTCACAGGGGGGTGAAGCTTTCTTT
CDR3: CASSSQGGEAFF

V: TRBV20-1
D: TRBD1
size: many
J: TRBJ2-7
DNA: TGCAGTGCCTCTCTCCTCGGGACAGGGAGTGACTACGAGCAGTACTTC
CDR3: CSASLLGTGSDYEQYF

V: TRBV2
D: -
size: -
J: TRBJ1-1
DNA: TGTGCCAGCATTCTGATAGGCCTAAGGGGGACTGAAGCTTTCTTT
CDR3: CASILIGLRGTEAFF

V: TRBV3-1
D: -
size: few
J: TRBJ2-7
DNA: TGTGCCAGCAGCCAAGATCTTGCGGGGGCCCCCTACGAGCAGTACTTC
CDR3: CASSQDLAGAPYEQYF

V: TRBV24-1
D: -
size: many
J: TRBJ1-5
DNA: TGTGCCACCAGTGAGGGGGCCGGCAATCAGCCCCAGCATTTT
CDR3: CATSEGAGNQPQHF

V: TRBV12-3/TRBV12-4
D: -
size: many
J: TRBJ1-1
DNA: TGTGCCAGCAGCCCCGAGTCAGTGGGCGCTTTCTTT
CDR3: CASSPESVGAFF

V: TRBV9
D: TRBD1
size: many
J: TRBJ1-2
DNA: TGTGCCAGCAGCGATGAGACAGGGGGCTACACCTTC
CDR3: CASSDETGGYTF

V: TRBV6-1
D: -
size: -
J: TRBJ2-5
DNA: TGTGCCAGTAGTCCGGGACGGCGGGCGGCGACCCAGTACTTC
CDR3: CASSPGRRAATQYF

V: TRBV10-3
D: TRBD1
size: many
J: TRBJ1-5
DNA: TGTGCCACACAGGGGCTTAATCAGCCCCAGCATTTT
CDR3: CATQGLNQPQHF

V: TRBV19
D: -
size: -
J: TRBJ1-2
DNA: TGTGCCAGTAGTATAGATCCTAACAGCCTGCGGGGCTTCACCTTC
CDR3: CASSIDPNSLRGFTF

V: TRBV9
D: -
size: many
J: TRBJ2-7
DNA: TGTGCCAGCACCGTCAAAAAGCCGGGACTCGCAATCCGCTCCTACGAGCAGTACTTC
CDR3: CASTVKKPGLAIRSYEQYF

V: TRBV28
D: -
size: many
J: TRBJ2-7
DNA: TGTGCCAGCAGTTATTACCGCAGGACAGATGGAGACGAGCAGTACTTC
CDR3: CASSYYRRTDGDEQYF

V: TRBV27
D: -
size: few
J: TRBJ2-6
DNA: TGTGCCAGCAGTTCTCACCCCGGACAGTTGGGGGCCAACGTCCTGACTTTC
CDR3: CASSSHPGQLGANVLTF

V: TRBV27
D: -
size: many
J: TRBJ1-1
DNA: TGTGCCAGCAGCCTGACAATTCTCGCTGAAGCTTTCTTT
CDR3: CASSLTILAEAFF

V: TRBV6-2/TRBV6-3
D: TRBD2
size: many
J: TRBJ2-7
DNA: TGTGCCAGCAGTTACCGTCCTCAGCGGGAGGGATACCCCTCCTACGAGCAGTACTTC
CDR3: CASSYRPQREGYPSYEQYF

V: TRBV20-1
D: -
size: many
J: TRBJ1-5
DNA: TGCAGTGCTAGAACGGGACCTAATCAGCCCCAGCATTTT
CDR3: CSARTGPNQPQHF

V: TRBV28
D: -
size: many
J: TRBJ2-4
DNA: TGTGCCAGCAGTTCTCCGACCGAGTACATAGCCAAAAACATTCAGTACTTC
CDR3: CASSSPTEYIAKNIQYF

V: TRBV20-1
D: -
size: few
J: TRBJ1-5
DNA: TGCAGTGCTAGAATGGTCCAGTTCAATCAGCCCCAGCATTTT
CDR3: CSARMVQFNQPQHF